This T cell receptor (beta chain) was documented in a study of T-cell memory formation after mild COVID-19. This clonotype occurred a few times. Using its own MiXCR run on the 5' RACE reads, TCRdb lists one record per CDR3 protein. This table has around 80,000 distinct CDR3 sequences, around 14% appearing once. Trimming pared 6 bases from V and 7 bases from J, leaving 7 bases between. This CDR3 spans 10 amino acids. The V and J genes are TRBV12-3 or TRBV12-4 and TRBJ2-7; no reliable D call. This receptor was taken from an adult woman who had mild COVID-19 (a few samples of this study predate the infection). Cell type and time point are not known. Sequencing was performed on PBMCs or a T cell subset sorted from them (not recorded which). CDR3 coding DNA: TGTGCCAGCAGCCGACTTGAGCAGTACTTC. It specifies CASSRLEQYF.